A single sample gave rise to the 31 T cell receptor beta chains below, sequenced in a study of T cell changes during pregnancy in multiple sclerosis. Sequencing used immunoSEQ multiplex PCR; TCRdb keeps in-frame clones, though not all of them. This sample has under 95,000 clones, with almost 95% found just once. The source material was peripheral blood, sampled after pregnancy. Receptors originate from a female donor with multiple sclerosis, enrolled in a pregnancy study.

This chain uses TRBV5-1 with TRBJ2-2; 9 positions agree with TRBD1. This CDR3 comprises 16 residues. CDR1 is SGHRS, CDR2 YFSETQ, per germline. J was trimmed by 4 bases and V by 6 bases; bases with no gene match: 10. In nucleotides, the CDR3 is TGCGCCAGCAAGGAAAGGGGACAGGGTCTCACCGGGGAGCTGTTTTTT. Its translation: CASKERGQGLTGELFF.

The V call is TRBV10-3, the J call TRBJ2-1, with 12 nucleotides matching TRBD2. Trimming cost V 6 bases and J 7 bases; bases outside gene matches: 7. CDR3 length: 15 residues. Germline lookup yields CDR1 ENHRY and CDR2 SYGVKD. This CDR3 reads CAISKTSGSGNEQFF. CDR3 bases: TGTGCCATCAGCAAGACTAGCGGGAGTGGGAATGAGCAGTTCTTC.

The chain links TRBV28 to TRBJ1-1, with no clear D. V gave up 3 bases and J gave up 4 bases, with 6 bases separating them. This CDR3 is 12 amino acids long. Germline CDR1 and CDR2: MDHEN and SYDVKM. The CDR3 sequence: CASSLRFTEAFF. The DNA for the CDR3 is TGTGCCAGCAGTTTGAGGTTCACTGAAGCTTTCTTT.

This rearrangement joins TRBV5-6 to TRBJ2-1; D remains ambiguous. Germline CDR1 is SGHDT and CDR2 is YYEEEE. The CDR3 is made up of 18 amino acids. V gave up 4 bases and J gave up 4 bases, with 24 bases separating them. The CDR3 DNA reads as TGTGCCAGCAGCCCGACCTCAGGCAGTATACTCCGATACAATGAGCAGTTCTTC. Translation: CASSPTSGSILRYNEQFF.

This chain uses TRBV29-1 with TRBJ2-1; D not certain. CDR3 size: 14 residues. Germline assignment: CDR1 SQVTM and CDR2 ANQGSEA. The ends were cut back, 4 bases at V and 3 bases at J, with 13 bases in the middle. In DNA form, the CDR3 reads TGCAGCGTTGGGCGTCGGGTCCTCTACAATGAGCAGTTCTTC. Protein: CSVGRRVLYNEQFF.

The rearrangement uses TRBV23-1 and TRBJ2-7; 9 bases are shared with TRBD2. TRBV23-1 is noted as an ORF with a role that remains uncertain. The CDR3 spans 20 residues. The trim removed 2 bases at V and 4 bases at J, leaving 21 bases unmatched. The CDR3 coding sequence is TGCGCCAGCAGTCAAAAATCCCCAATTGGAGCTAGCGGGACTCAGTACGAGCAGTACTTC. Translation: CASSQKSPIGASGTQYEQYF.

The chain couples TRBV19 to TRBJ1-4; D uncertain. Germline V gene lookup returns CDR1 LNHDA and CDR2 SQIVND (reference sequence). Trimming took off 6 bases at V and 4 bases at J, with 15 bases between the two ends. CDR3 length: 15 amino acids. CDR3 protein: CASRSWNSLNEKLFF. The CDR3 DNA sequence: TGTGCCAGTAGGTCTTGGAACAGCCTTAATGAAAAACTGTTTTTT.

The V gene is TRBV27, the J gene TRBJ2-6; unclear D gene. Trimming pared 7 bases from V and 4 bases from J, leaving 14 bases between. CDR1 is MNHEY and CDR2 is SMNVEV in the germline V gene (reference sequence). The CDR3 loop spans 15 amino acids. The CDR3 nucleotides are TGTGCCAGCACTTTCTACCGGTCCGGGGCCAACGTCCTGACTTTC. It is translated as CASTFYRSGANVLTF. Using reference TRBV27 and TRBJ2-6 for the parts outside the CDR3, the full variable domain is EAQVTQNPRYLITVTGKKLTVTCSQNMNHEYMSWYRQDPGLGLRQIYYSMNVEVTDKGDVPEGYKVSRKEKRNFPLILESPSPNQTSLYFCASTFYRSGANVLTFGAGSRLTVL.

The genes are TRBV27 and TRBJ2-3, with D maybe TRBD2 (5 bases). The CDR3 sequence is 15 residues long. V shed 2 bases and J shed 2 bases, with 11 bases lying between them. Germline CDR1 MNHEY, CDR2 SMNVEV (reference sequence). The CDR3 is CASSLDPRDTDTQYF. The CDR3 DNA reads TGTGCCAGCAGTTTAGACCCCCGGGACACAGATACGCAGTATTTT.

The V gene is TRBV5-1, the J gene TRBJ1-1; tentatively, D is TRBD1 (5 bases). V shed 3 bases and J shed 4 bases, with 13 bases lying between them. Germline lookup yields CDR1 SGHRS and CDR2 YFSETQ. CDR3 length: 14 amino acids. CDR3 in DNA: TGCGCCAGCAGCTGGAGGGGCGAAAGCACTGAAGCTTTCTTT. Protein product: CASSWRGESTEAFF. The full variable domain, rest sourced from reference TRBV5-1 and TRBJ1-1, is KAGVTQTPRYLIKTRGQQVTLSCSPISGHRSVSWYQQTPGQGLQFLFEYFSETQRNKGNFPGRFSGRQFSNSRSEMNVSTLELGDSALYLCASSWRGESTEAFFGQGTRLTVV.

The rearrangement joins TRBV6-1 to TRBJ2-7, with 11 bases identical to TRBD2. Losses at the gene ends were 4 bases for V and 4 bases for J; bases not matched to a gene: 3. The CDR3 runs to 14 residues. Germline V lookup: CDR1 MNHNS, CDR2 SASEGT. CDR3 coding DNA: TGTGCCAGCAGTGTAGGGACTAGCGGATACGAGCAGTACTTC. It encodes CASSVGTSGYEQYF.

The chain links TRBV6-5 to TRBJ2-4; D is unresolved. The germline gives CDR1 MNHEY, CDR2 SVGAGI. Trimming removed 0 bases from V and 0 bases from J, with 9 bases in between. This CDR3 region has 16 residues. The CDR3 DNA sequence: TGTGCCAGCAGTTACTCGCTTGGCTTAGCCAAAAACATTCAGTACTTC. Translated, it gives CASSYSLGLAKNIQYF.

This clone was recorded once. J is TRBJ1-2 and V is TRBV10-3, with a weak D call TRBD1 (5 bases). V was shortened by 10 bases and J by 6 bases, with 18 bases between the two germline ends. This CDR3 region has 13 residues. Germline-derived CDR1 and CDR2 are ENHRY and SYGVKD. The CDR3 spells CASAGRQEDGYTF. CDR3 sequence (DNA): TGTGCCAGTGCAGGGCGCCAAGAGGATGGCTACACCTTC.

The gene calls are TRBV7-9 and TRBJ1-1; D is ambiguous. CDR1 SEHNR and CDR2 FQNEAQ come from the germline V gene (reference sequence). Trimming removed 5 bases at V and 3 bases at J, with 16 bases between. The CDR3 has 15 amino acids. The CDR3, as DNA: TGTGCCAGCAGCCCCTTCGGTGGGCAAGACACTGAAGCTTTCTTT. Its translation is CASSPFGGQDTEAFF.

This clone came up once. The chain links TRBV13 to TRBJ2-7, with TRBD1 matching over 8 bases. V gave up 4 bases and J gave up 1 base; unmatched junction bases: 3. From germline, CDR1 is PRHDT and CDR2 FYEKMQ (reference sequence). The CDR3 runs to 14 residues. CDR3 loop: CASSSGGASYEQYF. CDR3 coding DNA: TGTGCCAGCAGCTCAGGGGGCGCGTCCTACGAGCAGTACTTC.

The chain employs TRBV18 and TRBJ2-7; tentative D call: TRBD1 (5 bases). Trimming took 3 bases from V and 2 from J, leaving 11 bases between them. The germline V gene has CDR1 KGHSH and CDR2 LQKENI. This CDR3 comprises 14 residues. The CDR3 DNA reads as TGTGCCAGCTCACCGACAGCCTACCCCTACGAGCAGTACTTC. Amino acids: CASSPTAYPYEQYF.

This chain joins TRBV4-3 and TRBJ2-2, with a tentative D call TRBD1 (6 bases). V lost 5 bases and J lost 3, with 16 bases in between. Per the germline V gene, CDR1 is LGHNA and CDR2 is YSLEER. This CDR3 spans 16 amino acids. As DNA, the CDR3 is TGCGCCAGCAGCACCCGATGGCACAGGGACACCGGGGAGCTGTTTTTT. It is translated as CASSTRWHRDTGELFF.

V gene TRBV18 combines with J gene TRBJ1-2, with 10 bases matching TRBD1. The CDR3 spans 16 residues. The V and J ends lost 1 base and 8 bases, in that order; junction bases with no gene match: 10. Germline loops: CDR1 KGHSH, CDR2 LQKENI. CDR3 DNA sequence: TGTGCCAGCTCACCACTCGGTTGGACAGGGGGGGAAGGCTACACCTTC. Translated, it gives CASSPLGWTGGEGYTF.

The chain links TRBV2 to TRBJ2-7; no firm D call. The CDR3 covers 11 residues. Germline-derived CDR1 and CDR2 are SNHLY and FYNNEI. V lost 8 bases and J 1 base, leaving 6 bases between the germline ends. CDR3 DNA: TGTGCCAGCGTAGTGTCCTACGAGCAGTACTTC. Amino acids: CASVVSYEQYF.

The chain employs TRBV7-9 and TRBJ1-3; 7 bases fit TRBD1. CDR1 is SEHNR and CDR2 is FQNEAQ in the germline V gene (reference sequence). V trimming: 3 bases; J trimming: 0 bases; junction bases outside the gene matches: 8. This CDR3 region has 17 residues. The CDR3 loop reads CASSFSGTVNSGNTIYF. The CDR3 DNA reads TGTGCCAGCAGCTTCTCCGGGACAGTTAACTCTGGAAACACCATATATTTT. Full variable domain (missing parts from reference TRBV7-9 and TRBJ1-3): DTGVSQNPRHKITKRGQNVTFRCDPISEHNRLYWYRQTLGQGPEFLTYFQNEAQLEKSRLLSDRFSAERPKGSFSTLEIQRTEQGDSAMYLCASSFSGTVNSGNTIYFGEGSWLTVV.

The chain employs TRBV7-9 and TRBJ1-2; TRBD1 is a possible D gene (6 bases). This CDR3 region has 15 residues. V lost 5 bases, J lost 4 bases, and 17 bases lay in between. Germline CDR1 and CDR2: SEHNR and FQNEAQ (reference sequence). The CDR3 DNA follows: TGTGCCAGCAGCCCCATAGAGACAGGAGTCTATGGCTACACCTTC. This encodes CASSPIETGVYGYTF.

This chain uses TRBV30 with TRBJ1-5; maybe TRBD1 (5 bases). The CDR3 extends over 14 amino acids. Trimming pared 5 bases from V and 5 bases from J, leaving 16 bases between. Germline loops: CDR1 GTSNPN, CDR2 SVGIG (reference sequence). CDR3 protein: CAWGRQGLYQPQHF. CDR3 sequence (DNA): TGTGCCTGGGGGAGGCAGGGACTTTATCAGCCCCAGCATTTT.

This chain connects TRBV9 to TRBJ2-3; TRBD2 agrees at 9 bases. With 4 bases clipped from V and 2 bases from J, the junction kept 11 bases outside the gene matches. Per the germline V gene, CDR1 is SGDLS and CDR2 is YYNGEE. The CDR3 consists of 17 residues. CDR3 region: CASSRGVAGATTDTQYF. The CDR3 bases are TGTGCCAGCAGCCGCGGGGTAGCGGGGGCCACCACAGATACGCAGTATTTT.

This clone was recorded only once. The chain joins TRBV5-5 to TRBJ1-1; no firm D call. Per the germline V gene, CDR1 is SGHKS and CDR2 is YYEKEE (reference sequence). This CDR3 is 14 amino acids long. Trimming shortened V by 0 bases and J by 6 bases, and 12 bases separated the two germline ends. Written as DNA, the CDR3 is TGTGCCAGCAGCTTGGACCCGGGTTTTTCTGAAGCTTTCTTT. Amino acid sequence: CASSLDPGFSEAFF.

The V gene is TRBV7-3, the J gene TRBJ1-1; D ambiguous. V was trimmed by 1 base and J by 5 bases, leaving 14 bases between them. Germline CDR1 reads SGHTA; CDR2 reads FQGTGA. CDR3 length equals 15 residues. CDR3 loop: CASSLRAATYTEAFF. The CDR3 DNA is TGTGCCAGCAGCTTAAGAGCGGCGACGTATACTGAAGCTTTCTTT.

Comment on this clone: Other nucleotide sequences in the sample specify the same CDR3. The chain joins TRBV19 to TRBJ1-2; 8 positions agree with TRBD1. CDR1 is LNHDA, CDR2 SQIVND, per germline (reference sequence). Trimming removed 5 bases from V and 8 bases from J; junction bases left unmatched: 4. The CDR3 contains 12 residues. The CDR3 sequence: CASSAGTGGYTF. CDR3 nucleotides: TGTGCCAGTAGTGCCGGGACAGGAGGCTACACCTTC.

The chain employs TRBV6-5 and TRBJ2-5, with a possible D match to TRBD2 (7 bases). V lost 0 bases and J lost 5, with 13 bases in between. The CDR3 runs to 15 residues. Germline V gene sequence: CDR1 MNHEY, CDR2 SVGAGI. CDR3 DNA sequence: TGTGCCAGCAGTTACTCGGGCGGGGGCTGGGAGACCCAGTACTTC. This sequence encodes CASSYSGGGWETQYF.

This clone came up a few times. V is TRBV6-1 and J is TRBJ2-6; D perhaps matches TRBD1 (6 bases). Deletions cut 8 bases from V and 0 bases from J, with 11 bases between. CDR1 and CDR2 from the germline V gene are MNHNS and SASEGT. This CDR3 is 15 amino acids long. The CDR3 region has the DNA TGTGCCAGCGTCAGGGGAGACTCTGGGGCCAACGTCCTGACTTTC. Amino acid sequence: CASVRGDSGANVLTF.

The chain carries TRBV5-4 and TRBJ2-3; D possibly corresponds to TRBD2 (6 bases). CDR1 is SGHNT and CDR2 is YYREEE in the germline V gene (reference sequence). Trimming shortened V by 2 bases and J by 1 base, and 11 bases separated the two germline ends. The CDR3 has 15 residues. CDR3 region: CASSLGGTRTDTQYF. Written as DNA, the CDR3 is TGTGCCAGCAGCTTAGGCGGGACCCGCACAGATACGCAGTATTTT. The full variable domain, its missing parts supplied by reference TRBV5-4 and TRBJ2-3, is ETGVTQSPTHLIKTRGQQVTLRCSSQSGHNTVSWYQQALGQGPQFIFQYYREEENGRGNFPPRFSGLQFPNYSSELNVNALELDDSALYLCASSLGGTRTDTQYFGPGTRLTVL.

This chain joins TRBV5-1 and TRBJ2-3; maybe TRBD2 (6 bases). Trimming took 0 bases from V and 5 from J, leaving 13 bases between them. Germline V CDR1 and CDR2: SGHRS, YFSETQ. The length of the CDR3 is 15 residues. The CDR3 DNA follows: TGCGCCAGCAGCTTGGCCTTGGGAGGTAGAGATACGCAGTATTTT. Amino acid sequence: CASSLALGGRDTQYF. The full variable domain, in which reference TRBV5-1 and TRBJ2-3 provide the parts outside the CDR3, is KAGVTQTPRYLIKTRGQQVTLSCSPISGHRSVSWYQQTPGQGLQFLFEYFSETQRNKGNFPGRFSGRQFSNSRSEMNVSTLELGDSALYLCASSLALGGRDTQYFGPGTRLTVL.

The CDR3 sequence is CASSTGGNEQFF. The CDR3 nucleotides are TGTGCCAGCTCAACAGGGGGCAATGAGCAGTTCTTC. The chain recombines TRBV18 with TRBJ2-1, with 8 bases aligning to TRBD1. Per the germline V gene, CDR1 is KGHSH and CDR2 is LQKENI. The V gene end was trimmed by 5 bases and the J gene end by 6 bases; junction bases not matched to a gene: 0. There are 12 residues in the CDR3.